This T cell receptor beta chain was sequenced in a study of T cells in Graves' hyperthyroidism and ophthalmopathy. Overall study context: Initial diagnosis, before any treatment, was when peripheral blood was collected. General study points: Median prediction lead before ophthalmopathy onset was six to eight months with the model. In blood, most of the thyroid clonotypes expanded above 0.001 were also present.

Remarks on this clonotype: Its antigen remains unidentified.

A patient was excluded if there was uncontrolled infection, other autoimmune disease, pregnancy or lactation. Amplification of TCR beta CDR3 regions was performed using RNA transcripts as template. The TCR CDR3 first-round RT-PCR relied on the HTBI primer set. TCRdb reprocessed the multiplex PCR reads with MiXCR, giving one entry per CDR3 protein. The sample includes some 200,000 distinct CDR3 sequences, roughly 17% of them seen just once. The sequence came from a man over 45 with Graves' hyperthyroidism. The source material was blood.

DNA for the CDR3: TGTGCCAGCAGACCACAGGGGGCTAAAAGCAATCAGCCCCAGCATTTT. Encoded protein: CASRPQGAKSNQPQHF. The chain combines TRBV27 with TRBJ1-5, with 9 bases identical to TRBD1. The V gene's germline CDR1 is MNHEY and CDR2 SMNVEV (reference sequence). The CDR3 consists of 16 residues. With V trimmed by 6 bases and J by 1 base, 7 bases remained unmatched.